A selection of T cell receptor beta chains follows, all from one sample in a study of T cell responses to AZD1222 COVID-19 vaccine. Assay used: immunoSEQ multiplex PCR; TCRdb lists only in-frame clones, some missing. Here the sample spans about 130,000 clones, over 75% being singletons. The starting material was peripheral blood, obtained on day 0 of AZD1222 vaccination. The receptors here all came from an adult in good health. Both conserved end residues are part of each CDR3. The D gene is left open where the match is weak. Not every row has a clone size; where given, it reads once, few, many or a size class.

>TRBJ2-7|NA|TRBV7-9|NA
CASSLVGGHSYEQYF
TGTGCCAGCAGCTTAGTGGGGGGCCATTCCTACGAGCAGTACTTC
>TRBJ2-1|NA|TRBV5-5|NA
CASSLGQWGNEQFF
TGTGCCAGCAGCTTGGGACAGTGGGGGAATGAGCAGTTCTTC
>TRBJ1-1|NA|TRBV3-1/TRBV3-2|NA
CASSQAGTLGEAFF
TGTGCCAGCAGCCAGGCCGGGACTCTCGGCGAAGCTTTCTTT
>TRBJ2-1|NA|TRBV9|NA
CASSVGPNRYNEQFF
TGTGCCAGCAGCGTGGGTCCGAATCGCTACAATGAGCAGTTCTTC
>TRBJ1-4|TRBD1|TRBV5-8|NA
CASSRGQGYGEKLFF
TGTGCCAGCAGCCGAGGACAGGGGTATGGTGAAAAACTGTTTTTT
>TRBJ2-5|NA|TRBV19|NA
CASSIGRVEETQYF
TGTGCCAGTAGTATCGGCAGGGTCGAAGAGACCCAGTACTTC
>TRBJ1-5|NA|TRBV30|NA
CAWSGALGQPQHF
TGTGCCTGGAGTGGGGCCCTCGGGCAGCCCCAGCATTTT
>TRBJ2-7|NA|TRBV30|NA
CAWRKGGAGRYEQYF
TGTGCCTGGAGGAAAGGGGGCGCGGGGCGTTACGAGCAGTACTTC
>TRBJ1-1|NA|TRBV11-3|NA
CASSFGGGTEAFF
TGTGCCAGCAGCTTTGGCGGGGGAACTGAAGCTTTCTTT
>TRBJ1-1|NA|TRBV6-5|NA
CASRLMTANTEAFF
TGTGCCAGCAGATTAATGACGGCTAACACTGAAGCTTTCTTT
>TRBJ1-4|TRBD1|TRBV13|NA
CASSSLQGGRTNEKLFF
TGTGCCAGCAGCTCCCTACAGGGGGGTAGGACTAATGAAAAACTGTTTTTT
>TRBJ1-2|NA|TRBV4-1|NA
CASRQGSGRNGYTF
TGCGCCAGCAGACAAGGGTCGGGGAGGAATGGCTACACCTTC
>TRBJ1-1|TRBD1|TRBV2|NA
CASTYRGPAFF
TGTGCCAGCACCTACAGGGGTCCGGCTTTCTTT
>TRBJ2-1|NA|TRBV6-5|NA
CASRRQDVSYNEQFF
TGTGCCAGCAGGAGACAGGACGTGTCCTACAATGAGCAGTTCTTC
>TRBJ1-5|NA|TRBV2|NA
CASRFSSNQPQHF
TGTGCCAGCAGATTCAGTAGCAATCAGCCCCAGCATTTT
>TRBJ1-5|NA|TRBV7-9|NA
CASSLADQPQHF
TGTGCCAGCAGCTTAGCGGATCAGCCCCAGCATTTT
>TRBJ1-2|NA|TRBV4-3|NA
CASSQDPRRPNYGYTF
TGCGCCAGCAGCCAAGATCCAAGGCGACCAAACTATGGCTACACCTTC
>TRBJ1-5|NA|TRBV7-8|NA
CASSPGVRQPQHF
TGTGCCAGCAGCCCAGGGGTTAGACAGCCCCAGCATTTT
>TRBJ1-1|NA|TRBV30|NA
CAWSGGRSGGPGGEAFF
TGTGCCTGGAGTGGCGGCAGGAGTGGGGGGCCCGGAGGTGAAGCTTTCTTT
>TRBJ1-1|TRBD1|TRBV7-2|NA
CASSPLTGDTEAFF
TGTGCCAGCAGCCCGTTGACAGGGGACACTGAAGCTTTCTTT
>TRBJ1-2|NA|TRBV18|NA
CASSPPRDGGGYTF
TGTGCCAGCTCACCACCGAGAGATGGCGGAGGCTACACCTTC
>TRBJ2-4|NA|TRBV6-2/TRBV6-3|NA
CASSTRQDLAKNIQYF
TGTGCCAGCAGTACCCGACAGGACTTAGCCAAAAACATTCAGTACTTC
>TRBJ2-5|NA|TRBV6-2/TRBV6-3|NA
CASSRPVTETQYF
TGTGCCAGCAGTCGGCCGGTAACGGAGACCCAGTACTTC
>TRBJ1-4|NA|TRBV18|NA
CASSPPGQELHKLFF
TGTGCCAGCTCACCACCGGGGCAGGAATTGCATAAACTGTTTTTT
>TRBJ2-7|NA|TRBV4-2|NA
CASSQEYEQYF
TGTGCCAGCAGCCAGGAGTACGAGCAGTACTTC
>TRBJ1-4|NA|TRBV19|NA
CASSEQGGEKLFF
TGTGCCAGTAGTGAACAGGGTGGGGAAAAACTGTTTTTT
>TRBJ2-1|NA|TRBV3-1/TRBV3-2|NA
CASSHLIDEQFF
TGTGCCAGCAGCCATTTGATCGATGAGCAGTTCTTC
>TRBJ1-4|TRBD1|TRBV7-9|NA
CASSLVTGAQEKLFF
TGTGCCAGCAGCTTAGTTACAGGGGCCCAGGAAAAACTGTTTTTT
>TRBJ1-4|NA|TRBV18|NA
CASSPTGPGNEKLFF
TGTGCCAGCTCACCCACAGGGCCGGGGAATGAAAAACTGTTTTTT
>TRBJ1-2|NA|TRBV21-1|few
CASSRTLMDRAYGYTF
TGTGCCAGCAGCCGAACCTTAATGGACAGGGCCTATGGCTACACCTTC
>TRBJ1-5|TRBD1|TRBV5-8|NA
CASSNRQGAGQPQHF
TGTGCCAGCAGCAATCGACAGGGGGCGGGTCAGCCCCAGCATTTT
>TRBJ1-2|TRBD1|TRBV11-3|few
CASSLSWGQSNYGYTF
TGTGCCAGCAGCCTATCATGGGGACAGAGTAACTATGGCTACACCTTC
>TRBJ2-3|NA|TRBV29-1|NA
CSVLTGSTDTQYF
TGCAGCGTTTTGACGGGTAGCACAGATACGCAGTATTTT
>TRBJ1-5|NA|TRBV21-1|NA
CASSPVWIGQPQHF
TGTGCCAGCAGCCCAGTGTGGATCGGGCAGCCCCAGCATTTT
>TRBJ1-5|NA|TRBV12-3/TRBV12-4|NA
CASSRGTYQPQHF
TGTGCCAGCAGTCGCGGGACTTATCAGCCCCAGCATTTT
>TRBJ1-5|NA|TRBV7-8|NA
CASSPTGINQPQHF
TGTGCCAGCAGCCCCACAGGGATCAATCAGCCCCAGCATTTT
>TRBJ2-5|TRBD1|TRBV6-1|NA
CASSETGGHGETQYF
TGTGCCAGCAGTGAGACAGGGGGTCATGGGGAGACCCAGTACTTC
>TRBJ1-1|NA|TRBV6-5|NA
CASIEVLNTEAFF
TGTGCCAGCATAGAGGTGCTGAACACTGAAGCTTTCTTT
>TRBJ1-2|NA|TRBV29-1|NA
CSVEKGVEAYGYTF
TGCAGCGTTGAAAAGGGAGTGGAGGCGTATGGCTACACCTTC
>TRBJ2-5|NA|TRBV18|NA
CASSPGQETQYF
TGTGCCAGCTCACCAGGGCAAGAGACCCAGTACTTC
>TRBJ2-5|NA|TRBV7-9|NA
CASRILVQETQYF
TGTGCCAGCAGAATACTCGTCCAAGAGACCCAGTACTTC
>TRBJ1-3|TRBD1|TRBV2|NA
CASTVQGGAVGNTIYF
TGTGCCAGCACGGTGCAGGGGGGCGCGGTTGGAAACACCATATATTTT
>TRBJ1-4|NA|TRBV7-8|NA
CASSSPGSNKKLFF
TGTGCCAGCAGTAGTCCAGGCTCGAATAAAAAACTGTTTTTT
>TRBJ2-3|NA|TRBV7-9|NA
CASSLVSGRGSDTQYF
TGTGCCAGCAGCTTAGTTTCAGGGCGAGGATCTGATACGCAGTATTTT
>TRBJ1-5|NA|TRBV5-6|NA
CASSWGNQPQHF
TGTGCCAGCAGCTGGGGCAATCAGCCCCAGCATTTT
>TRBJ2-3|NA|TRBV7-2|NA
CASSLYPDTQYF
TGTGCCAGCAGCTTATACCCCGATACGCAGTATTTT
>TRBJ1-2|NA|TRBV18|NA
CASSTQDGDYGYTF
TGTGCCAGCTCAACCCAAGACGGGGACTATGGCTACACCTTC
>TRBJ1-5|NA|TRBV7-8|NA
CASSVTTFQPQHF
TGTGCCAGCAGCGTGACCACGTTTCAGCCCCAGCATTTT
>TRBJ2-2|NA|TRBV3-1/TRBV3-2|NA
CASSQFGGANTGELFF
TGTGCCAGCAGCCAGTTTGGCGGGGCGAACACCGGGGAGCTGTTTTTT
>TRBJ2-7|NA|TRBV10-3|NA
CAISDHSSYEQYF
TGTGCCATCAGTGACCATAGCTCCTACGAGCAGTACTTC
>TRBJ1-6|NA|TRBV11-2|NA
CASSLDRAENSPLHF
TGTGCCAGCAGCTTAGATCGGGCGGAAAATTCACCCCTCCACTTT
>TRBJ2-5|NA|TRBV6-5|NA
CASRGDTQETQYF
TGTGCCAGCAGGGGGGATACCCAAGAGACCCAGTACTTC